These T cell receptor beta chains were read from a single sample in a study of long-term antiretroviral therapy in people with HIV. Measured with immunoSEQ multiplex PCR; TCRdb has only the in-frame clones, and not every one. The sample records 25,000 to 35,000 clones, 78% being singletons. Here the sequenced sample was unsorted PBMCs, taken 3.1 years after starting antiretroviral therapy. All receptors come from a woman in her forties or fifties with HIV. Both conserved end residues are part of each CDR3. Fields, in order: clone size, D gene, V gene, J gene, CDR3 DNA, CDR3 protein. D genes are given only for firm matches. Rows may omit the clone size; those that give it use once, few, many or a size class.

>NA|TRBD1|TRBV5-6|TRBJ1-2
TGTGCCAGCAGCTTGACACAGGGGCCAAACTATGGCTACACCTTC
CASSLTQGPNYGYTF
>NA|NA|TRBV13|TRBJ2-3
TGTGCCAGCAGCCCCTGGAGGGCTACAGATACGCAGTATTTT
CASSPWRATDTQYF
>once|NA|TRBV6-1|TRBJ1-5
TGTGCCAGCAGTGAAGGGGTGGGGGGATCGAGGCAGCCCCAGCATTTT
CASSEGVGGSRQPQHF
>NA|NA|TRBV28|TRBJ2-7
TGTGCCAGCAGCGGGGCAACCTACGAGCAGTACTTC
CASSGATYEQYF
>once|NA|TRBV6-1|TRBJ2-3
TGTGCCAGCAGTCTCCTGATGTACGATACGCAGTATTTT
CASSLLMYDTQYF
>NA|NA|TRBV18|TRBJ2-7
TGTGCCAGCTCACTGGACTACGAGCAGTACTTC
CASSLDYEQYF
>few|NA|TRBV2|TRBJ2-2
TGTGCCAGCAGTGACGAGCGTACCGGGGAGCTGTTTTTT
CASSDERTGELFF
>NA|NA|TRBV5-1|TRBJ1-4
TGCGCCAGCAGCTTGATGGGAAATGAAAAACTGTTTTTT
CASSLMGNEKLFF
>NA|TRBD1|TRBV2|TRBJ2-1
TGTGCCAGCAAAGCCCGCCAGGGGGCTTATAGGAATGAGCAGTTCTTC
CASKARQGAYRNEQFF
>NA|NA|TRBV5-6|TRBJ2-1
TGTGCCAGCAGCCTGGGGGGGGCCGCGGTTCAGTTCTTC
CASSLGGAAVQFF
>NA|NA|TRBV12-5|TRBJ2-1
TGTGCTAGTGGACCGGGACGGTATAACAATGAGCAGTTCTTC
CASGPGRYNNEQFF
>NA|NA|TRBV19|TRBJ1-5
TGTGCCAGTAGTTTAGGGGTGAAGATGGGGGGGCGCGCAGGTCAGCCCCAGCATTTT
CASSLGVKMGGRAGQPQHF
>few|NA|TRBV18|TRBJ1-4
TGTGCCAGCTCACAACCCGGGGGAAAACTGTTTTTT
CASSQPGGKLFF
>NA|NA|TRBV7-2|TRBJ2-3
TGTGCCAGCAGCTACCTACTCCCTGGCACAGATACGCAGTATTTT
CASSYLLPGTDTQYF
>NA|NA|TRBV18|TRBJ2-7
TGTGCCAGCTCACTCCGCAGGGAGGCCTACGAGCAGTACTTC
CASSLRREAYEQYF
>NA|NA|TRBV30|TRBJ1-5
TGTGCCTGGAGTTACGGGCCCTATAGCAATCAGCCCCAGCATTTT
CAWSYGPYSNQPQHF
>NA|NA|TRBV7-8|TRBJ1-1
TGTGCCAGCAGCTTCGGCGGAGTGAACACTGAAGCTTTCTTT
CASSFGGVNTEAFF
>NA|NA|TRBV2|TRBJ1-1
TGTGCCAGCAGTGAGGTCGGGGGCACGAACACTGAAGCTTTCTTT
CASSEVGGTNTEAFF
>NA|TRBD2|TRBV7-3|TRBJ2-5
TGTGCCAGCAGCCTCAGCGGGGGGAAACAGACCCAGTACTTC
CASSLSGGKQTQYF
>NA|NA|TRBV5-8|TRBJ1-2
TGTGCCAGCAGCCTGATGTGGTCCCCACAGGGCAACTATGGCTACACCTTC
CASSLMWSPQGNYGYTF
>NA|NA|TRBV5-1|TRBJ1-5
TGCGCCAGCAGCCTGATGGGGGAAGGAGGGAGCAATCAGCCCCAGCATTTT
CASSLMGEGGSNQPQHF
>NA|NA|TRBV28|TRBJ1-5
TGTGCCAGCAGACAGGCGGGGTATCAGCCCCAGCATTTT
CASRQAGYQPQHF
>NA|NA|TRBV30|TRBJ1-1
TGTGCCTGGACCGGGACTCTACTAAACACTGAAGCTTTCTTT
CAWTGTLLNTEAFF
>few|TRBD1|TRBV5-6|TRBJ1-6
TGTGCCAGCAGCTTCGTGGGACAGGCGGCTTCACCCCTCCACTTT
CASSFVGQAASPLHF
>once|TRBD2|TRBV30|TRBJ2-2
TGTGCCTGGAGTGTAGGGGAGGGTTACACCGGGGAGCTGTTTTTT
CAWSVGEGYTGELFF
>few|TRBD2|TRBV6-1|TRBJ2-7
TGTGCCAGCAGACTAGCGGGGGGGATCTACGAGCAGTACTTC
CASRLAGGIYEQYF
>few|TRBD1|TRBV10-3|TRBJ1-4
TGTGCCATCAGCCTCGAGCCGGGACAGGGAGGTGAAAAACTGTTTTTT
CAISLEPGQGGEKLFF
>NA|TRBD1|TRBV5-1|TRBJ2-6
TGCGCCAGCAGCCCGACAGGGACCGGGGCCAACGTCCTGACTTTC
CASSPTGTGANVLTF
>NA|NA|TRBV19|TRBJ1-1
TGTGCCAGTAGTATAGGGGCGGTGAACACTGAAGCTTTCTTT
CASSIGAVNTEAFF
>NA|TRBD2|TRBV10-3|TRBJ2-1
TGTGCCATCAGTGAAATCCCTAGCGGGGGGGTCGGCAATGAGCAGTTCTTC
CAISEIPSGGVGNEQFF
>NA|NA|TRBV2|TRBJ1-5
TGTGCCAGCAGTGGGCAGAATAGCAATCAGCCCCAGCATTTT
CASSGQNSNQPQHF
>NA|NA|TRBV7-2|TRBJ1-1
TGTGCCAGCAGCTTAGACGGGAGTCTCGGGACAGAAGCTTTCTTT
CASSLDGSLGTEAFF
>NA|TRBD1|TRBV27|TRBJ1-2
TGTGCCAGCAGTTCAACCGCCCCGGACAGGGGATATGGCTACACCTTC
CASSSTAPDRGYGYTF
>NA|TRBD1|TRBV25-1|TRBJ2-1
TGTGCCAGCATAGTGACAGGGGCAAGTGAGCAGTTCTTC
CASIVTGASEQFF
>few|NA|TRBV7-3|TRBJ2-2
TGTGCCAGCAGCCACTCGGCTGGGGAGCTGTTTTTT
CASSHSAGELFF
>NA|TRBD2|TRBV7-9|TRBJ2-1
TGTGCCAGCAGCCACCTCGGACTAGCCCTTTGGGATGAGCAGTTCTTC
CASSHLGLALWDEQFF
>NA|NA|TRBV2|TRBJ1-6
TGTGCCAGCAGGACCCGGAATTCACCCCTCCACTTT
CASRTRNSPLHF
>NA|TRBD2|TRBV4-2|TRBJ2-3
TGTGCCAGCAGCCATAGCGGGGGGACAACAGATACGCAGTATTTT
CASSHSGGTTDTQYF
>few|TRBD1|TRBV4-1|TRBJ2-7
TGCGCCAGCAGCCAATCCGGGACAGGGAGTTACGAGCAGTACTTC
CASSQSGTGSYEQYF
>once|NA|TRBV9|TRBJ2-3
TGTGCCAGCAGCGTAACGGGGATTGCAGATACGCAGTATTTT
CASSVTGIADTQYF
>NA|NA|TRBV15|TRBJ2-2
TGTGCCACCAGCAGAGATCAACCGGGGGCCCTCGCCGGGGAGCTGTTTTTT
CATSRDQPGALAGELFF
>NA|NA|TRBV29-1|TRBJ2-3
TGCAGCGTTGAAATTCGAGGGGCAGATACGCAGTATTTT
CSVEIRGADTQYF
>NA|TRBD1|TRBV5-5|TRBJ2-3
TGTGCCAGCAGCGCGGCCGGGACAGGGACCACAGATACGCAGTATTTT
CASSAAGTGTTDTQYF
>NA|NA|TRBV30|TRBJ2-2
TGTGCCTGGACACCGGGACCAAGAACCGGGGAGCTGTTTTTT
CAWTPGPRTGELFF
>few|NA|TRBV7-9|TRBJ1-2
TGTGCCAGCAGCCCAGGGGTTCCTCTATATGGCTACACCTTC
CASSPGVPLYGYTF
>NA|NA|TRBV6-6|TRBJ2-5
TGTGCCAGCAGTTACTCGAAAGAGACCCAGTACTTC
CASSYSKETQYF
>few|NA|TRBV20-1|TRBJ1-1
TGCAAGGGACACCAGAACACTGAAGCTTTCTTT
CKGHQNTEAFF
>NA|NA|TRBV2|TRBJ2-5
TGTGCCAGCAGGATCGGGGAGACCCAGTACTTC
CASRIGETQYF
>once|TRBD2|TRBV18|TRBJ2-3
TGTGCCAGCTCACCCCGGGAGGGGAGAGCGACAGATACGCAGTATTTT
CASSPREGRATDTQYF
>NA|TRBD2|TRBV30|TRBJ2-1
TGTGCCTGGAGCCCCGGGACTAGCGGGGGGGCCGTAGGGCAGTTCTTC
CAWSPGTSGGAVGQFF
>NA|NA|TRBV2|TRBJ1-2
TGTGCCAGCAGCTCACTGGGGGCGAATTCCGATGGCTACACCTTC
CASSSLGANSDGYTF
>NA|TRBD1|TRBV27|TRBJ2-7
TGTGCCAGCAGTTTGACGGGACAGGGAGGCTACGAGCAGTACTTC
CASSLTGQGGYEQYF
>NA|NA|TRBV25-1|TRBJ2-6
TGTGCCAGCAGTGGGGGAAGCTCTGGGGCCAACGTCCTGACTTTC
CASSGGSSGANVLTF
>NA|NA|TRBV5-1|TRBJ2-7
TGCGCCAGCAGCTTGGTAGCAGGATTCTCCTACGAGCAGTACTTC
CASSLVAGFSYEQYF
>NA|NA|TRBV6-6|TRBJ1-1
TGTGCCAGCAGTCATAACGGGGGGGAGGGTGAAGCTTTCTTT
CASSHNGGEGEAFF
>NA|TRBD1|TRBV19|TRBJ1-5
TGTGCCAGTAGTGGGGACAGTGATAGCAATCAGCCCCAGCATTTT
CASSGDSDSNQPQHF
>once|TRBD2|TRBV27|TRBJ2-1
TGTGCCAGCAGTTCCCCTTGGGGGCGGGGGGAAAGCTCCTACAATGAGCAGTTCTTC
CASSSPWGRGESSYNEQFF
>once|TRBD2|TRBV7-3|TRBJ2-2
TGTGCCAGCAGCTTACTAGCGGACACCGGGGAGCTGTTTTTT
CASSLLADTGELFF
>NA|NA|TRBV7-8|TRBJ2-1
TGTGCCAGCAGCTTGGACAGTCTCTATGAGCAGTTCTTC
CASSLDSLYEQFF